This T cell receptor (beta chain) emerged from a study of OX40 agonist ivuxolimab in advanced cancers. Germline CDR1 is MNHEY and CDR2 is SVGAGI. The CDR3 totals 13 residues. V was trimmed by 7 bases and J by 1 base, leaving 10 bases between them. TCRdb keeps only in-frame clones here, not all; method: immunoSEQ multiplex PCR. The repertoire consists of some 42,000 clones, with just over 85% occurring once and the leading ten covering 21%. This rearrangement joins TRBV6-5 to TRBJ1-1; D call uncertain. The starting material was CD4+ or CD8+ T cells sorted from blood, obtained in a trial of the OX40 agonist ivuxolimab. The sequence came from an adult with an advanced solid tumor such as melanoma, head and neck, liver or kidney cancer. CDR3 region: CASTTTENTEAFF. As DNA, the CDR3 is TGTGCCAGCACCACCACAGAGAACACTGAAGCTTTCTTT.